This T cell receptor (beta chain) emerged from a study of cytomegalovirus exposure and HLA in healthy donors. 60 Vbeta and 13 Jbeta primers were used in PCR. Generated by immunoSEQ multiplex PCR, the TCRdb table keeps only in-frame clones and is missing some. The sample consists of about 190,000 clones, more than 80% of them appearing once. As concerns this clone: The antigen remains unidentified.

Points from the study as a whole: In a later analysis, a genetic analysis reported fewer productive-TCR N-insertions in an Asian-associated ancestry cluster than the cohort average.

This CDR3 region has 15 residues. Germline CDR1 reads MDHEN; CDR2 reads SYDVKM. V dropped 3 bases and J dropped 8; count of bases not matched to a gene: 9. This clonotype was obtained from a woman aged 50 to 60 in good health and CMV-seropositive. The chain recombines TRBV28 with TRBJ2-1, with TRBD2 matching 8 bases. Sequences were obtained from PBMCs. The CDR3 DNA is TGTGCCAGCAGTTTCCTGACGGGGGGGCGATATGAGCAGTTCTTC. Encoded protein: CASSFLTGGRYEQFF.